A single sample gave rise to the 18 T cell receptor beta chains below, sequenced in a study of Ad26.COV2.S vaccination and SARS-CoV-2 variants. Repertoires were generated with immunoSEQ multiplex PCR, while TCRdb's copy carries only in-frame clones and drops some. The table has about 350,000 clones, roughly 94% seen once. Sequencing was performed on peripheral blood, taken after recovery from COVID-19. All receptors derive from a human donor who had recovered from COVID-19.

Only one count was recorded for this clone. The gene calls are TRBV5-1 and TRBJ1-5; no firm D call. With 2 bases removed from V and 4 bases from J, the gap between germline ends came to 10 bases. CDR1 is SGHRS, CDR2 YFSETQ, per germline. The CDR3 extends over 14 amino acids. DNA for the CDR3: TGCGCCAGCAGCTTATCCGGAGGGAATCAGCCCCAGCATTTT. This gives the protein CASSLSGGNQPQHF.

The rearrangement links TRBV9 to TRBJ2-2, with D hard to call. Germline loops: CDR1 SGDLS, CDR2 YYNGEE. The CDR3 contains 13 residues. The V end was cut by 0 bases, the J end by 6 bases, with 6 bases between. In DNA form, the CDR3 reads TGTGCCAGCAGCGTAGACCAGCCCGGGGAGCTGTTTTTT. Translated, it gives CASSVDQPGELFF.

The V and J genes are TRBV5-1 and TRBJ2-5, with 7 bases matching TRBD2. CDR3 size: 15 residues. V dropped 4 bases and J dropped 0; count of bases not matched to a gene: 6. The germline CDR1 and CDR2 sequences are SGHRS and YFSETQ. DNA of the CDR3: TGCGCCAGCAGCAAGAGCGGGACGTACCAAGAGACCCAGTACTTC. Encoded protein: CASSKSGTYQETQYF.

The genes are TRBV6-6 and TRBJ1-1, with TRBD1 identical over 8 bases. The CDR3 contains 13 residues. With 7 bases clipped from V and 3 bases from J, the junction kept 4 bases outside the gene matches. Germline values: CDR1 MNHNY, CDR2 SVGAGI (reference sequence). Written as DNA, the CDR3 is TGTGCCAGCAAGTTACAGGGGGACACTGAAGCTTTCTTT. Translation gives CASKLQGDTEAFF.

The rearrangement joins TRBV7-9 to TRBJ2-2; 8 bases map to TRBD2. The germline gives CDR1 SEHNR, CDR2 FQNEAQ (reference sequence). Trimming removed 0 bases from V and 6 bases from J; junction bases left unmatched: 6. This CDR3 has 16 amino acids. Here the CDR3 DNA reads TGTGCCAGCAGCTTAGCCAGCGGGGGTCCCGCCGGGGAGCTGTTTTTT. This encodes CASSLASGGPAGELFF.

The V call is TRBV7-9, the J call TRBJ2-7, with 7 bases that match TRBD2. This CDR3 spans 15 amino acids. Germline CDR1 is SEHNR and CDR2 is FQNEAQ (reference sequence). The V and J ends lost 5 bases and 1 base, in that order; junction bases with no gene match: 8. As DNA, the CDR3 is TGTGCCAGCAGCGGGCGGGGGTCTGGTTCCTACGAGCAGTACTTC. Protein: CASSGRGSGSYEQYF.

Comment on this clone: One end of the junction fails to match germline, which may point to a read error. The CDR3 protein is CASNLQGGSLDERFF. The CDR3 coding sequence is TGTGCCAGTAACCTACAGGGCGGTAGCTTAGATGAGCGGTTCTTC. The chain employs TRBV19 and TRBJ2-1; TRBD1 might be the D (6 bases). The length of the CDR3 is 15 residues. The germline V gene encodes CDR1 LNHDA and CDR2 SQIVND (reference sequence).

This chain's CDR3 is CASSEGKLGRRYEQYF. The CDR3 DNA reads as TGTGCCAGCAGTGAAGGAAAACTAGGACGACGCTACGAGCAGTACTTC. This chain uses TRBV6-4 with TRBJ2-7; D is perhaps TRBD2 (5 bases). V lost 3 bases and J 3 bases, leaving 18 bases between the germline ends. The CDR3 consists of 16 residues. The germline V gene has CDR1 MRHNA and CDR2 SNTAGT.

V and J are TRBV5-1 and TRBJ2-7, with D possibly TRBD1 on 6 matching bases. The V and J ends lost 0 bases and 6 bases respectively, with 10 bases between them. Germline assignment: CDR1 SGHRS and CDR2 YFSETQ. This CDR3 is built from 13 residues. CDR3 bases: TGCGCCAGCAGCTTGGACAGGGAAATCGAGCAGTACTTC. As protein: CASSLDREIEQYF.

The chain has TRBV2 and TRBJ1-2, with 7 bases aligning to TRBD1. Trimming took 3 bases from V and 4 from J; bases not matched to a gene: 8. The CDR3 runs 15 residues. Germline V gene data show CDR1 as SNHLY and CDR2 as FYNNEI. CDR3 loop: CASSDETGRGYGYTF. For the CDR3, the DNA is TGTGCCAGCAGTGATGAGACAGGGAGAGGCTATGGCTACACCTTC.

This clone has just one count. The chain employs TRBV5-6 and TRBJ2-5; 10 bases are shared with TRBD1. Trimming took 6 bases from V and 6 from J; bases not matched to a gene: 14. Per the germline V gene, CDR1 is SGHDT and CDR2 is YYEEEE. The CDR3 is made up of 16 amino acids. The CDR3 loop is CASTHLRDRGIKTQYF. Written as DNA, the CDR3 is TGTGCCAGCACCCACCTTCGGGACAGGGGAATCAAGACCCAGTACTTC.

CDR3 loop: CASSPAGRIYEQYF. The CDR3 bases are TGTGCCAGCAGCCCAGCGGGACGGATCTACGAGCAGTACTTC. V and J are TRBV7-9 and TRBJ2-7; TRBD2 matches 7 bases. The CDR3 extends over 14 amino acids. J was trimmed by 3 bases and V by 5 bases; bases with no gene match: 7. Germline V gene sequence: CDR1 SEHNR, CDR2 FQNEAQ (reference sequence).

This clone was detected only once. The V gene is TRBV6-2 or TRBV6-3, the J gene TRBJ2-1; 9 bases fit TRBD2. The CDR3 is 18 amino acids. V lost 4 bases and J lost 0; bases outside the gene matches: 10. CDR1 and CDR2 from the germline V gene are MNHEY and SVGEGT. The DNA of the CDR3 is TGTGCCAGCAGTTGGCTAGCGGGGCTTCCGAGCTCCTACAATGAGCAGTTCTTC. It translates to CASSWLAGLPSSYNEQFF.

CDR3 sequence reads: CASSQVAGVYEQFF. The CDR3, as DNA: TGCGCCAGCAGCCAAGTGGCAGGGGTCTATGAGCAGTTCTTC. The V and J genes are TRBV4-1 and TRBJ2-1, with D tentatively TRBD1 (6 bases). The germline gives CDR1 MGHRA, CDR2 YSYEKL. This CDR3 is built from 14 residues. Deletions cut 1 base from V and 8 bases from J, with 12 bases between.

The CDR3 reads CASSLASLNEQFF. The CDR3 region has the DNA TGTGCCAGCAGTTTAGCGAGTCTCAATGAGCAGTTCTTC. The genes are TRBV12-3 or TRBV12-4 and TRBJ2-1; D is undetermined. The CDR3 loop spans 13 amino acids. The V end was cut by 0 bases, the J end by 6 bases, with 6 bases between.

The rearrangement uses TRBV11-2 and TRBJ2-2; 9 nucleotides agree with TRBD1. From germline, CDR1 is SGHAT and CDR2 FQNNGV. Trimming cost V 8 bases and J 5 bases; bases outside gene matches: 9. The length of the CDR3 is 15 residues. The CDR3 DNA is TGTGCCAGCTTCCCGGGACAGGGTTGGACCGGGGAGCTGTTTTTT. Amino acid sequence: CASFPGQGWTGELFF.

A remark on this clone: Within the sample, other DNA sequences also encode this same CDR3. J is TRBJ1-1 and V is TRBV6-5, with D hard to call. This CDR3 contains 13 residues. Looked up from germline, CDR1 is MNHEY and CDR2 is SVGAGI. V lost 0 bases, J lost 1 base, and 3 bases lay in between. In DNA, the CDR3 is TGTGCCAGCAGTTACTCAGAGAACACTGAAGCTTTCTTT. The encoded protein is CASSYSENTEAFF.

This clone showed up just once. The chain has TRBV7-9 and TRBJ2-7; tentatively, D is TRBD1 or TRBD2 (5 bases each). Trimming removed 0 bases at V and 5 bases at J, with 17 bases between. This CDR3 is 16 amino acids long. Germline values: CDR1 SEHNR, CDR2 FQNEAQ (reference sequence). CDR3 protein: CASSLAGTSLGDEQYF. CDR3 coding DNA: TGTGCCAGCAGCTTAGCGGGGACCTCCCTGGGGGACGAGCAGTACTTC.